A single sample gave rise to the 15 T cell receptor beta chains below, sequenced in a study of kidney transplant recipient with SARS-CoV-2 infection. TCRdb itself ran the reads through MiXCR, one entry per CDR3 protein. The repertoire holds under 300,000 distinct CDR3 sequences, with more than 25% as singletons. The specimen comprised a blood sample, sampled at baseline and on day 111 from a kidney transplant recipient. These receptors were taken from a young adult male patient who had COVID-19 and was a kidney transplant recipient. The graft donor may be the source of some T cells.

In its sample, this clonotype was seen many times. This sequence joins TRBV12-3 or TRBV12-4 and TRBJ1-1; D unresolved. The CDR3 has 12 residues. V shed 4 bases and J shed 2 bases, with 5 bases lying between them. The CDR3 region is CASSSSNTEAFF. CDR3 nucleotides: TGTGCCAGCAGTTCTTCAAACACTGAAGCTTTCTTT.

This clonotype was recorded at least ten times. The chain carries TRBV11-3 and TRBJ1-2; D is ambiguous. Germline V gives CDR1 SGHNT, CDR2 YENEEA. V was cut by 5 bases and J by 4 bases, with 23 bases left in between. This CDR3 has 17 residues. The CDR3 nucleotides are TGTGCCAGCAGCGCTGAGTGCGATCTCGGAAAGACCTATGGCTACACCTTC. As protein: CASSAECDLGKTYGYTF.

With regard to this clonotype: With a much larger clone just one base away, this may be a read error. The rearrangement joins TRBV6-5 to TRBJ2-1, with D tentatively TRBD2 (5 bases). The CDR3 runs to 16 residues. Germline CDR1 is MNHEY and CDR2 is SVGAGI. The CDR3 region is CTSSTLRPSSYNEQFF. DNA for the CDR3: TGTACCAGCAGTACTCTTCGCCCTAGCAGCTACAATGAGCAGTTCTTC.

As for this clonotype: Since a much larger clone is just one base distant, this may be a read error. The chain employs TRBV30 and TRBJ2-3, with a tentative D call TRBD2 (6 bases). This CDR3 spans 16 amino acids. CDR1 is GTSNPN and CDR2 is SVGIG in the germline V gene (reference sequence). CDR3 region: CTWRGWVARSTDTQYF. CDR3 in DNA: TGTACCTGGAGGGGCTGGGTAGCGCGATCCACAGATACGCAGTATTTT.

In this sample, this clonotype turned up many times. The chain employs TRBV15 and TRBJ1-2; no definite D call. CDR3 length: 17 amino acids. Between the trimmed V and J ends, which lost 5 bases and 4 bases, there was a span of 23 bases. Germline V lookup: CDR1 LNHNV, CDR2 YYDKDF (reference sequence). The CDR3 reads CATSVVERCGKTYGYTF. DNA for the CDR3: TGTGCCACCAGCGTGGTCGAAAGGTGTGGAAAGACCTATGGCTACACCTTC.

In its sample, this clonotype was seen many times. V is TRBV25-1 and J is TRBJ1-2; D ambiguous. There are 17 residues in the CDR3. Trimming took off 5 bases at V and 4 bases at J, with 23 bases between the two ends. The V gene's germline CDR1 is MGHDK and CDR2 SYGVNS. CDR3 sequence reads: CASSSTAELGKTYGYTF. CDR3 coding DNA: TGTGCCAGCAGTAGCACTGCAGAACTGGGAAAGACCTATGGCTACACCTTC.

This clonotype was seen only a few times. CDR3 region: CASSENGGAFSYNEQFF. CDR3 nucleotides: TGTGCCAGCAGTGAGAACGGGGGGGCCTTCTCTTACAATGAGCAGTTCTTC. The chain joins TRBV6-1 to TRBJ2-1, with TRBD2 matching over 8 bases. This CDR3 is 17 amino acids long. CDR1 is MNHNS, CDR2 SASEGT, per germline. Trimming took 3 bases from V and 4 from J; bases not matched to a gene: 11.

This clonotype showed up many times. The CDR3 bases are TGTGCCAGCAGGGGGGTGGGCGGTGGCACTGAAGCTTTCTTT. This gives the protein CASRGVGGGTEAFF. The V and J genes are TRBV12-3 or TRBV12-4 and TRBJ1-1; the D gene is possibly TRBD1 (5 bases). This CDR3 comprises 14 residues. The V end was cut by 6 bases, the J end by 4 bases, with 15 bases between.

This clonotype was observed many times. The chain combines TRBV12-3 or TRBV12-4 with TRBJ2-2; TRBD1 might be the D (6 bases). Trimming removed 10 bases at V and 7 bases at J, with 19 bases between. The CDR3 sequence is 14 residues long. The CDR3 loop is CATKISQGNGELFF. The CDR3 nucleotides are TGTGCCACCAAAATCTCACAGGGAAACGGGGAGCTGTTTTTT.

As concerns this clonotype: Possible read error: a much larger clone is one base away. The rearrangement uses TRBV7-2 and TRBJ1-3; a weak D match, TRBD1 (6 bases). CDR1 and CDR2 (germline): SGHTA, FQGNSA. The CDR3 contains 13 residues. In DNA form, the CDR3 reads TGTGCCAACAGCTTAGGGGGAGGAAACACCATATATTTT. This translates into CANSLGGGNTIYF.

A word on this clonotype: A read error may explain this, as a much larger clone is one base away. The chain has TRBV6-5 and TRBJ2-7, with D perhaps TRBD2 (6 bases). CDR3 size: 13 residues. The germline gives CDR1 MNHEY, CDR2 SVGAGI. The CDR3 loop is CACSSARGTEQYF. CDR3 bases: TGTGCCTGCAGTTCGGCCCGCGGGACCGAGCAGTACTTC.

On this clonotype: This clone may be a read error of a much larger clone one base away. The rearrangement links TRBV5-6 to TRBJ1-1; D is possibly TRBD1 (5 bases). The CDR3 sequence is 17 residues long. Germline loops: CDR1 SGHDT, CDR2 YYEEEE. The V gene lost 0 bases and the J gene lost 4 bases, with 19 bases spanning the gap. Written as DNA, the CDR3 is TGTGCCAGCAGCTTGGGCTTCGGGGGGTCCATAGGCACTGAAGCTTTCTTT. Translating it yields CASSLGFGGSIGTEAFF.

The chain recombines TRBV5-4 with TRBJ2-1; TRBD1 matches at 8 bases. Germline CDR1 and CDR2: SGHNT and YYREEE (reference sequence). V shed 1 base and J 7 bases; nucleotides not matched to a gene: 10. The CDR3 runs to 16 residues. The CDR3 sequence: CASSLYVGTGGNEQFF. The CDR3 coding sequence is TGTGCCAGCAGCTTGTACGTCGGGACAGGCGGGAATGAGCAGTTCTTC. The whole variable domain, remainder taken from reference TRBV5-4 and TRBJ2-1, is ETGVTQSPTHLIKTRGQQVTLRCSSQSGHNTVSWYQQALGQGPQFIFQYYREEENGRGNFPPRFSGLQFPNYSSELNVNALELDDSALYLCASSLYVGTGGNEQFFGPGTRLTVL.

This clonotype was counted between two and nine times. This may stem from a read error, because a much larger clone lies one nucleotide away. The chain links TRBV12-3 or TRBV12-4 to TRBJ1-5; D gene unclear. The CDR3 has 16 amino acids. The chain's CDR3 is CASSITLGGFNRPQHF. The DNA of the CDR3 is TGTGCCAGCAGTATCACTTTAGGAGGATTCAATCGGCCCCAGCATTTT.

Details on this clonotype: Being one base from a much bigger clone, this may be a read error. V gene TRBV7-6 combines with J gene TRBJ1-2; unclear D gene. The germline V and J ends were trimmed by 8 bases and 6 bases, with 16 bases remaining between them. The CDR3 is 13 amino acids. Germline values: CDR1 SGHVS, CDR2 FNYEAQ. The CDR3 bases are TGTGCCAGCGGCTCTTTCGGGGTCAATGGCTACACCTTC. Amino acid sequence: CASGSFGVNGYTF.